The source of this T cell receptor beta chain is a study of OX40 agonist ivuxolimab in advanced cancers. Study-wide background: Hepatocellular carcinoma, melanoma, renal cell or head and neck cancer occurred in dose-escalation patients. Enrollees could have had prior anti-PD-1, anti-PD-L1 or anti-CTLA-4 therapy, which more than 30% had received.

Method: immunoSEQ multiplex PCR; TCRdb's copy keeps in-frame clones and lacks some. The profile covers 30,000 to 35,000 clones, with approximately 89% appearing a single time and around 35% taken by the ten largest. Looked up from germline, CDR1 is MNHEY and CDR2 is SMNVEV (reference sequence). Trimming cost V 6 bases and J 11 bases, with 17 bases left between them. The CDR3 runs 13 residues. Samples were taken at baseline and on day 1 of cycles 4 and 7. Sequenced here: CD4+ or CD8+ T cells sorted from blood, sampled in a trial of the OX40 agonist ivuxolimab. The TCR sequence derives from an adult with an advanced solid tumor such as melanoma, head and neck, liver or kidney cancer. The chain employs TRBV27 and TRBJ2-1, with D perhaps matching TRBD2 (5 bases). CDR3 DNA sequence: TGTGCCAGCAGCCCGACTGGTTTCGGGAAGCAGTTCTTC. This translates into CASSPTGFGKQFF.